The present T cell receptor (beta chain) was sequenced within a study of human T cells and chemical hapten exposure (dated by TCRdb to the early 2020s). Context from the whole study: For sensitization, 2% DPC in acetone was applied to a roughly 2 cm by roughly 2 cm area of upper inner arm skin. Patient blood was sampled pre-sensitization (week 0) and at 2, 6 and about 24 weeks after DPC sensitization. For TCR sequencing, blood came from 25 to 35 alopecia patients at anywhere from one to four time points (pre-sensitization, 2, 6 and 24 weeks). The patient cohort, mostly female, included alopecia areata with under or over 50% scalp involvement, alopecia totalis and alopecia universalis. Libraries were pooled for sequencing, and variation in per-sample TCR yields was attributed mainly to small differences in library volumes within the pool. In alopecia patients, the study followed how the peripheral blood TCR repertoire changed in vivo over primary and secondary sensitization to diphenylcyclopropenone (DPC), a hapten. Patch tests used Finn chambers with 0.01% DPC on the upper back, scored after 6 days by International Contact Dermatitis Research Group standards. Throughout the study period of approximately 23 weeks, patients also received therapeutic DPC doses to the scalp every week.

This clonotype has at least ten counts. The antigen it binds to is not known. Per-base quality was not reported, and no clone a single base away is much larger than it. The receptor library was made with RACE. Sequencing relied on a NextSeq 500. During library preparation, unique molecular identifiers were attached to individual cDNA molecules so that TCRs could be counted quantitatively and reproducibly. Each blood RNA sample was used to sequence both TCR alpha and TCR beta chains. The study's own analysis went as follows. Samples had a median of roughly 99,000 TCRs, with a range from roughly 23,224 to 700,000. V, J and CDR3 annotation of the TCR reads was carried out using the Decombinator software suite. For the PS versus PT1 abundance plots, all samples were subsampled to the same number of TCRs (28,000). TCRs were defined as expanded if absent before sensitization and observed at least eight times at the 2-week time point. In TCRdb, the public reads were trimmed at Q25 with fastp and aligned with MiXCR, with productive beta chains retained. For every CDR3 protein sequence, its rows merge into one entry that carries the most common genes and DNA. These V and J calls derive from TCRdb rather than the authors' analysis. Within this sample are about 300,000 distinct CDR3 sequences, with around 5.5% of them counted one time only. The top ten clones comprise around 8.8% of the sample.

Points the paper makes about the study in general: The number of PT1 expanded TCRs positively correlated with patch test score, significant at thresholds 8, 16 and 32 but not 4. Compared with pre-sensitization or healthy control sets, expanded TCRs formed significantly more large CDR3 similarity clusters, which is consistent with antigen-driven responses. Because all patients had alopecia, a presumed autoimmune disease, the immune response of the patients might differ from that of healthy individuals. DPC sensitization did not change the number of TCRs with a frequency above 1 in 1000, and there was no evidence of changes in global repertoire structure. After repeated subsampling, the strength of the expansion versus patch-test correlation and the threshold at which it became significant changed.

V is trimmed back by 6 bases and J by 4 bases, and the junction contains 8 bases that no gene match accounts for. CDR3 length: 14 amino acids, cysteine to phenylalanine. The kept DNA is CDR3 alone, 42 bases in frame from the first base. From a lookup of the germline V gene, CDR1 and CDR2 are MNHEY and SVGEGT. The time point label, as the study defines it: pre-sensitization, week 0. The treatment or condition label here, explained by the study, means: therapeutic diphenylcyclopropenone sensitization with weekly scalp DPC. At each patch-test visit, blood was drawn before the patch test was applied. Patients were eligible if aged 18 to 70, diagnosed with alopecia and judged suitable for DPC therapy, and pregnant patients were excluded. Total RNA was isolated from unfractionated whole blood collected in Tempus Blood RNA tubes.

The chain is encoded by TRBV6-2 or TRBV6-3 joined to TRBJ2-5; 7 central nucleotides agree with TRBD2. The TCR was taken from a woman between 18 and 29 years old with alopecia areata. Some clones in this sample may be carry-over from other donors' samples. Sequencing was performed on whole blood, taken in connection with sensitization to the hapten diphenylcyclopropenone (DPC). The DNA is as follows: TGTGCCAGCAGCTCACGGGGGGAGGCAGAGACCCAGTACTTC. Its protein reads: CASSSRGEAETQYF.